The 24 T cell receptor beta chains listed next were all sequenced from one sample in a study of T cell repertoires in cytomegalovirus infection. TCRdb re-derived calls from the reads in MiXCR, one entry per CDR3 protein. The sample lists some 700,000 distinct CDR3 sequences, approximately 40% occurring once. Sequences were obtained from PBMCs. Every receptor here comes from a human donor in good health (CMV status not recorded). Some clones in this sample may be carry-over from other donors' samples.

The rearrangement uses TRBV14 and TRBJ2-1; 10 bases align to TRBD2. Germline values: CDR1 SGHDN, CDR2 FVKESK. V lost 2 bases to trimming and J lost 13 bases; unmatched junction nucleotides: 2. The CDR3 has 12 amino acids. This chain's CDR3 is CASSQSGRGQFF. CDR3 nucleotide sequence: TGTGCCAGCAGCCAAAGCGGGAGGGGTCAGTTCTTC.

This rearrangement joins TRBV4-1 to TRBJ2-2; D assignment may be TRBD1 or TRBD2 (5 bases each). CDR1 is MGHRA and CDR2 is YSYEKL in the germline V gene. This CDR3 comprises 15 residues. Trimming shortened V by 5 bases and J by 1 base, and 11 bases separated the two germline ends. The CDR3 reads CASSSRDQNTGELFF. CDR3 DNA sequence: TGCGCCAGCAGCTCCCGGGACCAGAACACCGGGGAGCTGTTTTTT.

This clonotype showed up just once. A read error may account for a junction end that differs from germline. J is TRBJ1-1 and V is TRBV4-2; D remains ambiguous. This CDR3 is 18 amino acids long. The germline V gene encodes CDR1 LGHNA and CDR2 YNFKEQ. The CDR3 reads CASSQDLTSWSTNTDAFF. Here the CDR3 DNA reads TGTGCCAGCAGCCAAGATCTGACCTCGTGGAGCACGAACACTGACGCTTTCTTT.

This sequence joins TRBV4-1 and TRBJ2-1; 7 bases align to TRBD2. The trim removed 4 bases at V and 8 bases at J, leaving 8 bases unmatched. Germline loops: CDR1 MGHRA, CDR2 YSYEKL. The CDR3 has 14 residues. The CDR3 nucleotides are TGCGCCAGCAGCCTCCGACTAGCATCGGATGAGCAGTTCTTC. Its protein product is CASSLRLASDEQFF.

In this sample, this clonotype turned up many times. This chain uses TRBV7-2 with TRBJ1-1; D possibly corresponds to TRBD1 (6 bases). V lost 5 bases and J 4 bases, leaving 20 bases between the germline ends. Germline V CDR1 and CDR2: SGHTA, FQGNSA. The CDR3 has 16 amino acids. The CDR3 protein is CASSPWGQGLATEAFF. The CDR3 DNA follows: TGTGCCAGCAGCCCCTGGGGGCAGGGGTTGGCCACTGAAGCTTTCTTT. The full variable domain, with the rest looked up from reference TRBV7-2 and TRBJ1-1, is GAGVSQSPSNKVTEKGKDVELRCDPISGHTALYWYRQSLGQGLEFLIYFQGNSAPDKSGLPSDRFSAERTGGSVSTLTIQRTQQEDSAVYLCASSPWGQGLATEAFFGQGTRLTVV.

The chain uses TRBV20-1 and TRBJ2-7; 8 bases map to TRBD2. The CDR3 contains 13 residues. The trim removed 3 bases at V and 3 bases at J, leaving 4 bases unmatched. The germline CDR1 and CDR2 sequences are DFQATT and SNEGSKA (reference sequence). CDR3 region: CSASPGTSYEQYF. The CDR3 nucleotides are TGCAGTGCTAGCCCCGGGACTAGCTACGAGCAGTACTTC.

The V gene is TRBV20-1, the J gene TRBJ2-7; D unclear. Trimming pared 1 base from V and 2 bases from J, leaving 12 bases between. CDR1 is DFQATT and CDR2 is SNEGSKA in the germline V gene (reference sequence). There are 14 residues in the CDR3. CDR3 nucleotides: TGCAGTGCTAGAGTTGTGGGTCGGGCCTACGAGCAGTACTTC. This gives the protein CSARVVGRAYEQYF.

The chain links TRBV11-2 to TRBJ2-7; D is ambiguous. The CDR3 loop spans 15 amino acids. Germline V gene data show CDR1 as SGHAT and CDR2 as FQNNGV. The germline V and J ends were trimmed by 3 bases and 5 bases, with 17 bases remaining between them. CDR3 sequence reads: CASSFPQDLPDEQYF. The CDR3 DNA reads as TGTGCCAGCAGCTTTCCCCAGGACCTACCCGACGAGCAGTACTTC.

This clonotype was counted at least ten times. V gene TRBV4-1 combines with J gene TRBJ2-3; a weak D match, TRBD2 (5 bases). The CDR3 contains 15 residues. Trimming pared 2 bases from V and 4 bases from J, leaving 13 bases between. Germline V gene lookup returns CDR1 MGHRA and CDR2 YSYEKL. The CDR3 spells CASSQSTGTSDTQYF. The CDR3 region has the DNA TGCGCCAGCAGCCAAAGTACGGGAACCTCAGATACGCAGTATTTT.

This clonotype was detected ten times or more. The rearrangement links TRBV7-2 to TRBJ2-1; no reliable D call. The CDR3 length is 13 residues. V was cut by 0 bases and J by 10 bases, with 10 bases left in between. CDR1 is SGHTA, CDR2 FQGNSA, per germline. CDR3 in amino acids: CASSLAAAREQFF. In DNA, the CDR3 is TGTGCCAGCAGCTTAGCGGCGGCGCGAGAGCAGTTCTTC.

The gene calls are TRBV2 and TRBJ1-3; a possible D gene is TRBD1 (6 bases). Deletions cut 5 bases from V and 0 bases from J, with 11 bases between. Germline CDR1 reads SNHLY; CDR2 reads FYNNEI. The CDR3 has 15 amino acids. Here the CDR3 DNA reads TGTGCCAGCAGTAAAACAGGGACCTCTGGAAACACCATATATTTT. Translation: CASSKTGTSGNTIYF.

The chain joins TRBV6-6 to TRBJ2-2; D might be TRBD1 or TRBD2, each matching 5 bases. The CDR3 is made up of 14 amino acids. Germline V gives CDR1 MNHNY, CDR2 SVGAGI (reference sequence). V gave up 5 bases and J gave up 5 bases, with 12 bases separating them. CDR3 coding DNA: TGTGCCAGCAGTCGGGACGGCTGGACCGGGGAGCTGTTTTTT. It codes for CASSRDGWTGELFF.

The genes are TRBV20-1 and TRBJ1-2; TRBD1 matches 9 bases. This CDR3 spans 16 amino acids. Germline CDR1 and CDR2: DFQATT and SNEGSKA (reference sequence). V dropped 3 bases and J dropped 2; count of bases not matched to a gene: 10. DNA of the CDR3: TGCAGTGCTAGTGCGGACAGGGGTAGGGTAAACTATGGCTACACCTTC. As protein: CSASADRGRVNYGYTF.

This rearrangement joins TRBV6-1 to TRBJ2-3; 7 bases align to TRBD2. This CDR3 has 16 residues. The V and J ends lost 7 bases and 1 base, in that order; junction bases with no gene match: 11. Germline values: CDR1 MNHNS, CDR2 SASEGT. The CDR3 protein is CASILWGGEGTDTQYF. CDR3 sequence (DNA): TGTGCCAGCATCCTTTGGGGGGGGGAGGGCACAGATACGCAGTATTTT.

The chain recombines TRBV27 with TRBJ2-5, with TRBD2 matching over 11 bases. CDR3 size: 18 residues. V trimming: 6 bases; J trimming: 3 bases; junction bases outside the gene matches: 15. Germline CDR1 MNHEY, CDR2 SMNVEV (reference sequence). As DNA, the CDR3 is TGTGCCAGCAGCTCCTTAGCGGGAGGGCCAAAGGAAAAAGAGACCCAGTACTTC. Its translation is CASSSLAGGPKEKETQYF.

This clonotype occurred a few times. The chain links TRBV5-1 to TRBJ2-1; perhaps TRBD2 as D (7 bases). CDR3 length: 16 residues. V was pared by 5 bases and J by 2 bases, with 17 bases between. Germline V CDR1 and CDR2: SGHRS, YFSETQ. This chain's CDR3 is CASRGASGDAYNEQFF. CDR3 nucleotides: TGCGCCAGCAGGGGGGCAAGCGGGGACGCCTACAATGAGCAGTTCTTC.

Regarding this clonotype: One junction end does not reproduce the germline sequence, and a read error may be involved. This rearrangement joins TRBV25-1 to TRBJ1-1; maybe TRBD1 (5 bases). Per germline, CDR1 MGHDK and CDR2 SYGVNS. This CDR3 region has 12 residues. The CDR3 DNA is TGTGACAGCACGAGGGGGAACACTGAAGCTTTCTTT. It yields the protein CDSTRGNTEAFF.

Many counts were recorded for this clonotype. J is TRBJ1-5 and V is TRBV7-2; D might be TRBD1 (6 bases). Germline loops: CDR1 SGHTA, CDR2 FQGNSA. The germline V and J ends were trimmed by 3 bases and 0 bases, with 9 bases remaining between them. This CDR3 contains 15 residues. As DNA, the CDR3 is TGTGCCAGCAGCTTCACAGGGAATAGCAATCAGCCCCAGCATTTT. Encoded protein: CASSFTGNSNQPQHF.

With respect to this clonotype: Germline and junction disagree at one end, which may indicate a read error. V and J are TRBV7-7 and TRBJ2-1, with TRBD2 matching 8 bases. Germline V CDR1 and CDR2: SSHAT, FNYEAQ (reference sequence). This CDR3 contains 13 residues. The CDR3 DNA is TGTGCTAGCAGCAACGGGGGGGCCTATGAGCAGTTCTTC. Translating gives CASSNGGAYEQFF.

The J gene is TRBJ2-5, the V gene TRBV6-6, with 7 bases fitting TRBD1. Trimming at V came to 5 bases and at J to 4 bases, leaving 10 bases not matched to a gene. The CDR3 length is 15 residues. Per germline, CDR1 MNHNY and CDR2 SVGAGI (reference sequence). The CDR3 sequence: CASSDTGTALETQYF. In DNA form, the CDR3 reads TGTGCCAGCAGTGATACCGGGACAGCCCTAGAGACCCAGTACTTC.

In the case of this clonotype: The germline gene is not matched at one end of the junction; a read error may be the cause. V gene TRBV11-1 combines with J gene TRBJ2-4; 9 bases fit TRBD2. The CDR3 spans 17 residues. Per the germline V gene, CDR1 is SGHAT and CDR2 is FQDESV (reference sequence). The CDR3 is CASRGTSNSTAKNIQHF. CDR3 in DNA: TGTGCCAGCAGAGGGACTAGCAACTCAACAGCCAAAAACATTCAGCACTTC.

The V gene is TRBV27, the J gene TRBJ1-5; possibly TRBD1 for D (5 bases). This CDR3 has 15 amino acids. Germline loops: CDR1 MNHEY, CDR2 SMNVEV (reference sequence). Trimming took off 2 bases at V and 6 bases at J, with 14 bases between the two ends. The CDR3 loop is CASSLAQGVGQPQHF. The CDR3 nucleotides read TGTGCCAGCAGTTTAGCTCAAGGGGTGGGTCAGCCCCAGCATTTT.

CDR3 nucleotide sequence: TGTGCCAGCAGCCTTTACGGGGACAGGGCTGAGACCCAGTACTTC. Translating it yields CASSLYGDRAETQYF. The genes are TRBV27 and TRBJ2-5, with TRBD1 identical over 9 bases. Per germline, CDR1 MNHEY and CDR2 SMNVEV (reference sequence). There are 15 residues in the CDR3. Losses at the gene ends were 6 bases for V and 5 bases for J; bases not matched to a gene: 10.

This clonotype was picked up a small number of times. This chain connects TRBV28 to TRBJ2-7, with 8 bases fitting TRBD2. The V segment lost 8 bases and the J segment 4 bases; nucleotides outside the gene matches: 4. The germline V gene has CDR1 MDHEN and CDR2 SYDVKM. The CDR3 is 12 residues long. CDR3 loop: CASQRERYEQYF. CDR3 coding DNA: TGTGCCAGCCAGCGGGAGCGGTACGAGCAGTACTTC.